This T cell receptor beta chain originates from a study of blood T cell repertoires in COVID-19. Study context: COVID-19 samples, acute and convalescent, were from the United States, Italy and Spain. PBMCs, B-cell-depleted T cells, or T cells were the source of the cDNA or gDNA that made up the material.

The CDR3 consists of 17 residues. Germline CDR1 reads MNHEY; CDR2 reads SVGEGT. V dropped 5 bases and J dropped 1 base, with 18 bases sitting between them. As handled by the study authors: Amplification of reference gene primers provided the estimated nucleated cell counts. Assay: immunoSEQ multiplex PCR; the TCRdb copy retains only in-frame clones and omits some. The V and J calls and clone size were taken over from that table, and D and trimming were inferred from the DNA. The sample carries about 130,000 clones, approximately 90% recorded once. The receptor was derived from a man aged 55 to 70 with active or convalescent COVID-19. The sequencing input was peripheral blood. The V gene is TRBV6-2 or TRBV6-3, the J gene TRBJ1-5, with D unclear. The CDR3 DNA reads TGTGCCAGCAGTCCCAGTGGCACGACAAGCAGCAATCAGCCCCAGCATTTT. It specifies CASSPSGTTSSNQPQHF.